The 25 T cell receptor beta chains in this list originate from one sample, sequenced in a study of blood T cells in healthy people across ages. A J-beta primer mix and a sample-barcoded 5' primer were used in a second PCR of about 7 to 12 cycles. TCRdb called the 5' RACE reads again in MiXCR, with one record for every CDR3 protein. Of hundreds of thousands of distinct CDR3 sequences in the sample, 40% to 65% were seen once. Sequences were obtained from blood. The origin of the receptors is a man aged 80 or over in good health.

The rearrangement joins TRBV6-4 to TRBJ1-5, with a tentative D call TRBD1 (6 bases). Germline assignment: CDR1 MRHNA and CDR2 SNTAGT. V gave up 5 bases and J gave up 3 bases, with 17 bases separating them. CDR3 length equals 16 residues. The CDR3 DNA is TGTGCCAGCAGTATGGGGACAATCGCCCTCAATCAGCCCCAGCATTTT. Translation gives CASSMGTIALNQPQHF.

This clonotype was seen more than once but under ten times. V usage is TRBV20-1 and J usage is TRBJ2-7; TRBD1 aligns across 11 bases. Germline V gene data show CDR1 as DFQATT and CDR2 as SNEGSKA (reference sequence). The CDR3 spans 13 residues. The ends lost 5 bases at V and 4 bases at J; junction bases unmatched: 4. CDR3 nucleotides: TGCAGTGCTTCGGGACAGGGGGGATACGAGCAGTACTTC. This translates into CSASGQGGYEQYF.

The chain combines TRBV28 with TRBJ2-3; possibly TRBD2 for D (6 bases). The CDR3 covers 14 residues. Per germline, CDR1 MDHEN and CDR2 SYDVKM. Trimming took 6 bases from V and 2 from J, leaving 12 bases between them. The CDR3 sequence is CASSPRGYTDTQYF. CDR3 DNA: TGTGCCAGCAGCCCCCGGGGGTACACAGATACGCAGTATTTT. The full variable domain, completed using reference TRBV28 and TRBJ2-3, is DVKVTQSSRYLVKRTGEKVFLECVQDMDHENMFWYRQDPGLGLRLIYFSYDVKMKEKGDIPEGYSVSREKKERFSLILESASTNQTSMYLCASSPRGYTDTQYFGPGTRLTVL.

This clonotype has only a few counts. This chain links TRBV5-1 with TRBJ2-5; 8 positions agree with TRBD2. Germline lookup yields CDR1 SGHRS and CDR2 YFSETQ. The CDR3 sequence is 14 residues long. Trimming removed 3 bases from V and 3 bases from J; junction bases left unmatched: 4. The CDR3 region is CASSSGTREETQYF. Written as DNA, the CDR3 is TGCGCCAGCAGCTCCGGGACTAGAGAAGAGACCCAGTACTTC.

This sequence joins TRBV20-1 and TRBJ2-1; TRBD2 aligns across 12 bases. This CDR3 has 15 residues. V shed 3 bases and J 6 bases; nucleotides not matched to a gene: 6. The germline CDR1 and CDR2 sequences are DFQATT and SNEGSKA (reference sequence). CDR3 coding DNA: TGCAGTGCTAGCCCGACTAGCGGGAGAGTCAATGAGCAGTTCTTC. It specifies CSASPTSGRVNEQFF.

The DNA of the CDR3 is TGCAGTGCCCTAGCAGGCGGGACTCCAGAGAAGGCCCAGTACTTC. It encodes CSALAGGTPEKAQYF. V usage is TRBV20-1 and J usage is TRBJ2-5; the D gene is possibly TRBD2 (6 bases). CDR1 DFQATT and CDR2 SNEGSKA come from the germline V gene (reference sequence). The V end lost 6 bases, the J end lost 9 bases, and 26 bases lay between the germline ends. This CDR3 spans 15 amino acids.

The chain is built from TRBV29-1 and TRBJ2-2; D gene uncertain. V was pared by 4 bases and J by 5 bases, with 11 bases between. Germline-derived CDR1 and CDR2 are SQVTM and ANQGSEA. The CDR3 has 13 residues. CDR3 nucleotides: TGCAGCGTTGGTAGCTACTTTACCGGGGAGCTGTTTTTT. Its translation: CSVGSYFTGELFF.

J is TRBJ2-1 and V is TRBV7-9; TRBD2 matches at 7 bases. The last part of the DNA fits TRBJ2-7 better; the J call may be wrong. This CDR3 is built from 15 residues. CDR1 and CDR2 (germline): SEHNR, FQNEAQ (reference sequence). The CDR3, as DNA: TGTGCCAGCAGCTTAGTAGTCGGACTAGATATTGAGCAGTACTTC. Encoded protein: CASSLVVGLDIEQYF.

The CDR3 here is CASSPKTAGWAEAFF. CDR3 nucleotide sequence: TGTGCCAGCAGCCCTAAGACGGCGGGCTGGGCTGAAGCTTTCTTT. This chain connects TRBV2 to TRBJ1-1; no definite D call. V was cut by 6 bases and J by 6 bases, with 20 bases left in between. The CDR3 runs to 15 residues. Germline lookup yields CDR1 SNHLY and CDR2 FYNNEI.

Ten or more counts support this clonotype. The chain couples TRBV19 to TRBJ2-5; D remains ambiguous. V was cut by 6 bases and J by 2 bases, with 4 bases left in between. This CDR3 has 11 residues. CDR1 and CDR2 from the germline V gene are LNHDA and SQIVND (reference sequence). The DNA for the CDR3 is TGTGCCAGTAGGCAGCAAGAGACCCAGTACTTC. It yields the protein CASRQQETQYF.

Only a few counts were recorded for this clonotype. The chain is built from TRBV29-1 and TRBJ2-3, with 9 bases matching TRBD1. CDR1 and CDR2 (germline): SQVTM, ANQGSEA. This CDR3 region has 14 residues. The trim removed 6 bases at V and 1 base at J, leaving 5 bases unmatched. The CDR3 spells CSVRDRVGTDTQYF. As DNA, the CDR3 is TGCAGCGTCCGGGACAGGGTGGGCACAGATACGCAGTATTTT.

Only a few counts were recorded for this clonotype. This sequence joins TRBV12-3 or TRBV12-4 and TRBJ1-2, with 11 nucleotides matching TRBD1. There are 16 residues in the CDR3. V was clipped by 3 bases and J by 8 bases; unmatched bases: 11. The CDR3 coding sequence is TGTGCCAGCAGTTTTTCGCTGGACAGGGGGCGAGGGGGCTACACCTTC. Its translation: CASSFSLDRGRGGYTF.

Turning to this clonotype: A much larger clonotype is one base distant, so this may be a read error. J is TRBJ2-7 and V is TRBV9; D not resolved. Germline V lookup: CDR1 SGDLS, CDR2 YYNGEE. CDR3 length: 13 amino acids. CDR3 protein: CAGSVNFQREQYF. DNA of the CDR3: TGTGCCGGCAGCGTTAACTTCCAGCGCGAGCAGTACTTC.

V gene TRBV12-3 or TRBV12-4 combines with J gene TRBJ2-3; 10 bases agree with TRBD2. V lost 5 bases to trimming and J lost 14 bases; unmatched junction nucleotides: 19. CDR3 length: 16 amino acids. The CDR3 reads CASSIGLAVLDRYAYF. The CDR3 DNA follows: TGTGCCAGCAGTATCGGACTAGCGGTATTGGACAGATACGCGTATTTT.

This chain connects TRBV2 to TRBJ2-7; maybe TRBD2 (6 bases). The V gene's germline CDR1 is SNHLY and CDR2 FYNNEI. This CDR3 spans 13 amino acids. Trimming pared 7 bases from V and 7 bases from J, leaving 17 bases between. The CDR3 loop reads CASTSGQEKEQYF. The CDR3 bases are TGTGCCAGCACCAGCGGGCAAGAAAAAGAGCAGTACTTC.

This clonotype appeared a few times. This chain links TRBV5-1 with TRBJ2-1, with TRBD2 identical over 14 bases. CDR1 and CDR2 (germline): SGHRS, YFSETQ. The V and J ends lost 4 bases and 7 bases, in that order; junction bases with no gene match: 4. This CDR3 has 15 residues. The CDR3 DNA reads TGCGCCAGCAGCGTGGGACTAGCGGGAGTTAATGAGCAGTTCTTC. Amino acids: CASSVGLAGVNEQFF.

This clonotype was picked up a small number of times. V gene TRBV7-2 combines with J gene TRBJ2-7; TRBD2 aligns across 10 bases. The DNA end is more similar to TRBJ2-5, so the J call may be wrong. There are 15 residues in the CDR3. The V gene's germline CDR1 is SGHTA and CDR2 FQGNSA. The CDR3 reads CASSLGLAGAGTQYF. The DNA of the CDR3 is TGTGCCAGCAGCTTGGGGCTAGCGGGAGCTGGGACCCAGTACTTC.

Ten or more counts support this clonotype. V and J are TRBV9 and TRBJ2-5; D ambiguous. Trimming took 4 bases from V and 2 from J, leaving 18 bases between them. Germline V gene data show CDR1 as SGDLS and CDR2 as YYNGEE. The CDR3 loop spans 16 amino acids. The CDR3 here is CASSPPGQALQETQYF. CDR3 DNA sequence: TGTGCCAGCAGCCCCCCCGGCCAGGCTTTACAAGAGACCCAGTACTTC.

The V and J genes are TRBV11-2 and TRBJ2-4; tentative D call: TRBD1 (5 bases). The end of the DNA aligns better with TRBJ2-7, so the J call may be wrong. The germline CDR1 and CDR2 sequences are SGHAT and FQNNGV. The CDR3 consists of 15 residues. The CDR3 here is CASSLDLTVSYEQYF. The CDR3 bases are TGTGCCAGCAGCTTAGATCTGACAGTCTCCTACGAGCAGTACTTC.

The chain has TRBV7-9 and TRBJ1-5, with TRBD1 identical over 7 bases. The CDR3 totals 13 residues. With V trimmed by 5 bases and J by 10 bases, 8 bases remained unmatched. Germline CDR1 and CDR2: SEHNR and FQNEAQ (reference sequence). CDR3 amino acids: CASSRTDREPQHF. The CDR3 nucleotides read TGTGCCAGCAGCAGGACAGACAGGGAACCCCAGCATTTT. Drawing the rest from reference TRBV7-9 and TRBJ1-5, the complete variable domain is DTGVSQNPRHKITKRGQNVTFRCDPISEHNRLYWYRQTLGQGPEFLTYFQNEAQLEKSRLLSDRFSAERPKGSFSTLEIQRTEQGDSAMYLCASSRTDREPQHFGDGTRLSIL.

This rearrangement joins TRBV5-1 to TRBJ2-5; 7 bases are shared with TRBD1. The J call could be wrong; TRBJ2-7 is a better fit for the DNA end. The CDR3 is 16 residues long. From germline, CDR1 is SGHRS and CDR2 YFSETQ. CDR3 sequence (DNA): TGCGCCAGCAGCTCCGAGATAACAGGGGTCGGTAACGAGCAGTACTTC. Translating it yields CASSSEITGVGNEQYF.

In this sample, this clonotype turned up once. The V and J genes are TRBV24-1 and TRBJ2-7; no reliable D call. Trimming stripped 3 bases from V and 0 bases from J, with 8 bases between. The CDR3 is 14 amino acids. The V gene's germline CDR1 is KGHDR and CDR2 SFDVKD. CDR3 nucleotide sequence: TGTGCCACCAGTGATAGCCGGAGCTCCTACGAGCAGTACTTC. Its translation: CATSDSRSSYEQYF.

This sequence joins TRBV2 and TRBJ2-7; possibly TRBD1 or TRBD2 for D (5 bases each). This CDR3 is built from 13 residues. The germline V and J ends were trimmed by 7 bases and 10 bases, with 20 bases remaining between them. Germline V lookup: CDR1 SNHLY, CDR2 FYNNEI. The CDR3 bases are TGTGCCAGCAAGAGCCGGGGCACCTCGGCCCAGTACTTC. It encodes CASKSRGTSAQYF.

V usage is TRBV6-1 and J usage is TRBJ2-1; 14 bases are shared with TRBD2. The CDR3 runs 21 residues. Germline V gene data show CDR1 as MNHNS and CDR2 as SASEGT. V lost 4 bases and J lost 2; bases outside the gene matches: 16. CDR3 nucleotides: TGTGCCAGCAGTGGAACTTCCGGGACTAGCGGGAGAAGGGCCCCCTACAATGAGCAGTTCTTC. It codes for CASSGTSGTSGRRAPYNEQFF.

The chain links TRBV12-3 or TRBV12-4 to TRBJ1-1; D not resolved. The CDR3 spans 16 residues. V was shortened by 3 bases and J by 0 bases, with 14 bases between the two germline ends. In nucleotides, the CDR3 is TGTGCCAGCAGTTTTCGGCGGATGATCATGAACACTGAAGCTTTCTTT. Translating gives CASSFRRMIMNTEAFF.